Presented here are 19 T cell receptor beta chains from one specimen sequenced in a study of CD8+ T cells in alopecia areata. The authors extracted RNA and reverse transcribed it into cDNA as the sequencing template. Clones were sequenced by immunoSEQ multiplex PCR, and TCRdb holds only the in-frame ones, with some missing. The repertoire holds approximately 66,000 clones, approximately 64% seen once, with around a sixth in the top ten. This specimen was CD8+ T cells sorted from blood, taken at week 0. Receptors originate from a human donor with alopecia areata.

Written as DNA, the CDR3 is TGCGCCAGCAGCATACCGGGACAGGGGGCGCGTGGGGAGCAGTTCTTC. Amino acids: CASSIPGQGARGEQFF. The chain combines TRBV5-1 with TRBJ2-1; 12 bases fit TRBD1. This CDR3 is 16 amino acids long. CDR1 is SGHRS and CDR2 is YFSETQ in the germline V gene. V was pared by 4 bases and J by 10 bases, with 12 bases of the junction left unmatched.

The CDR3 nucleotides read TGCAGCGTAGGGACCTTGGCAGATACGCAGTATTTT. Amino acid sequence: CSVGTLADTQYF. The chain carries TRBV29-1 and TRBJ2-3; D might be TRBD1 or TRBD2, each matching 5 bases. Trimming shortened V by 6 bases and J by 4 bases, and 11 bases separated the two germline ends. The CDR3 has 12 amino acids. The germline V gene encodes CDR1 SQVTM and CDR2 ANQGSEA.

The chain has TRBV29-1 and TRBJ2-7; D is possibly TRBD1 (6 bases). CDR3 size: 13 residues. Germline values: CDR1 SQVTM, CDR2 ANQGSEA. V lost 3 bases, J lost 3 bases, and 12 bases lay in between. CDR3 DNA sequence: TGCAGCGTTGAGGGGCAGGGGTACTACGAGCAGTACTTC. This gives the protein CSVEGQGYYEQYF.

This sequence joins TRBV4-3 and TRBJ2-1; D possibly corresponds to TRBD2 (5 bases). CDR3 length: 15 amino acids. V was shortened by 1 base and J by 9 bases, with 16 bases between the two germline ends. Germline V gene sequence: CDR1 LGHNA, CDR2 YSLEER. Written as DNA, the CDR3 is TGCGCCAGCAGCCAAGGTCTAGCAGAAAGTGGTGAGCAGTTCTTC. It specifies CASSQGLAESGEQFF.

V gene TRBV7-9 combines with J gene TRBJ2-7; D not certain. The CDR3 has 12 residues. V dropped 1 base and J dropped 12 bases, with 13 bases sitting between them. Germline values: CDR1 SEHNR, CDR2 FQNEAQ (reference sequence). The CDR3 loop is CASSLEPLWLYF. CDR3 nucleotides: TGTGCCAGCAGCTTAGAGCCCCTTTGGCTGTACTTC.

This sequence joins TRBV5-1 and TRBJ2-7, with D unclear. V was cut by 2 bases and J by 6 bases, with 12 bases left in between. Germline assignment: CDR1 SGHRS and CDR2 YFSETQ. This CDR3 comprises 13 residues. This CDR3 is CASSFLARREQYF. CDR3 nucleotide sequence: TGCGCCAGCAGCTTCCTGGCCAGACGCGAGCAGTACTTC. The full variable domain, with the rest looked up from reference TRBV5-1 and TRBJ2-7, is KAGVTQTPRYLIKTRGQQVTLSCSPISGHRSVSWYQQTPGQGLQFLFEYFSETQRNKGNFPGRFSGRQFSNSRSEMNVSTLELGDSALYLCASSFLARREQYFGPGTRLTVT.

This clone showed up just a few times. The chain uses TRBV7-2 and TRBJ2-2, with a weak D call TRBD2 (6 bases). CDR3 size: 14 residues. CDR1 SGHTA and CDR2 FQGNSA come from the germline V gene. V lost 4 bases, J lost 3 bases, and 9 bases lay in between. The CDR3, as DNA: TGTGCCAGCAGCTCGGGAGTTTACACCGGGGAGCTGTTTTTT. Translation gives CASSSGVYTGELFF.

This clone was seen more than once but under ten times. The chain employs TRBV27 and TRBJ2-2; 8 bases map to TRBD1. The ends lost 3 bases at V and 7 bases at J; junction bases unmatched: 4. Germline V CDR1 and CDR2: MNHEY, SMNVEV (reference sequence). This CDR3 has 14 amino acids. The CDR3 nucleotides read TGTGCCAGCAGTTTCACCGGACAGGGCGGGGAGCTGTTTTTT. It specifies CASSFTGQGGELFF.

The chain is built from TRBV13 and TRBJ2-1, with D perhaps TRBD2 (6 bases). The CDR3 is 13 residues long. Germline-derived CDR1 and CDR2 are PRHDT and FYEKMQ (reference sequence). V was clipped by 6 bases and J by 10 bases, with 16 bases between them. The CDR3 here is CASRSGGANEQFF. Here the CDR3 DNA reads TGTGCCAGCAGAAGTGGCGGGGCGAACGAGCAGTTCTTC.

The V gene is TRBV5-1, the J gene TRBJ2-4; 8 positions match TRBD1. The V gene end was trimmed by 4 bases and the J gene end by 5 bases; junction bases not matched to a gene: 11. The CDR3 totals 16 residues. CDR1 and CDR2 (germline): SGHRS, YFSETQ. CDR3 in DNA: TGCGCCAGCAGCCCCGGACAGGGTATGGTCCAAAACATTCAGTACTTC. Its protein product is CASSPGQGMVQNIQYF.

CDR3 nucleotide sequence: TGTGCCAGCAGTCTGCCGGGACTCTCCGTCGAGCAGTACTTC. Its protein product is CASSLPGLSVEQYF. The chain links TRBV28 to TRBJ2-7; TRBD2 is a possible D gene (6 bases). Germline V gene sequence: CDR1 MDHEN, CDR2 SYDVKM. V dropped 5 bases and J dropped 6 bases, with 17 bases sitting between them. CDR3 length: 14 amino acids.

In its sample, this clone was seen a few times. This sequence joins TRBV29-1 and TRBJ2-6; D not resolved. Per germline, CDR1 SQVTM and CDR2 ANQGSEA. This CDR3 is built from 14 residues. The germline V and J ends were trimmed by 2 bases and 0 bases, with 5 bases remaining between them. CDR3 protein: CSVETDSGANVLTF. Written as DNA, the CDR3 is TGCAGCGTTGAAACTGACTCTGGGGCCAACGTCCTGACTTTC. Full variable domain (outside the CDR3, taken from reference TRBV29-1 and TRBJ2-6): SAVISQKPSRDICQRGTSLTIQCQVDSQVTMMFWYRQQPGQSLTLIATANQGSEATYESGFVIDKFPISRPNLTFSTLTVSNMSPEDSSIYLCSVETDSGANVLTFGAGSRLTVL.

The rearrangement links TRBV27 to TRBJ2-7, with a weak D call TRBD1 (6 bases). CDR3 size: 13 residues. Germline V gene data show CDR1 as MNHEY and CDR2 as SMNVEV (reference sequence). Trimming removed 5 bases at V and 3 bases at J, with 11 bases between. CDR3 residues: CASSTGTFYEQYF. CDR3 DNA: TGTGCCAGCAGTACCGGGACATTCTACGAGCAGTACTTC.

This chain connects TRBV27 to TRBJ1-4, with D perhaps TRBD1 (5 bases). The V end lost 7 bases, the J end lost 8 bases, and 11 bases lay between the germline ends. The germline V gene encodes CDR1 MNHEY and CDR2 SMNVEV (reference sequence). The CDR3 is 12 residues long. CDR3 nucleotide sequence: TGTGCCAGCAAGGGGCCCGGGGAAAAACTGTTTTTT. Translating gives CASKGPGEKLFF.

This clone was detected a few times. The genes are TRBV29-1 and TRBJ2-1; D is undetermined. This CDR3 comprises 14 residues. Germline V gene lookup returns CDR1 SQVTM and CDR2 ANQGSEA. V gave up 2 bases and J gave up 5 bases, with 13 bases separating them. For the CDR3, the DNA is TGCAGCGTTGAATACTCTTTGCGGCACAATGAGCAGTTCTTC. It translates to CSVEYSLRHNEQFF.

This clone was seen only a few times. The V and J genes are TRBV28 and TRBJ1-2, with 7 bases lining up with TRBD1. Germline values: CDR1 MDHEN, CDR2 SYDVKM. The V and J ends lost 7 bases and 13 bases, in that order; junction bases with no gene match: 12. The CDR3 runs 12 residues. For the CDR3, the DNA is TGTGCCAGCAATATTGGGACAGCTCATCTCACCTTC. Translating gives CASNIGTAHLTF.

The chain carries TRBV7-2 and TRBJ2-2; 14 bases are shared with TRBD2. The CDR3 is 17 residues long. The J segment lost 7 bases and the V segment lost 4 bases, leaving 8 bases of the junction unmatched. Germline values: CDR1 SGHTA, CDR2 FQGNSA. CDR3 sequence (DNA): TGTGCCAGCAGCTCGCCGGGACTAGCGGGAGTCGGCGGGGAGCTGTTTTTT. Translation gives CASSSPGLAGVGGELFF.

V and J are TRBV19 and TRBJ2-3; D perhaps matches TRBD2 (5 bases). The CDR3 is 13 residues long. The V and J ends lost 6 bases and 0 bases respectively, with 7 bases between them. Germline assignment: CDR1 LNHDA and CDR2 SQIVND (reference sequence). The CDR3 loop reads CASREDSTDTQYF. In nucleotides, the CDR3 is TGTGCCAGTAGGGAGGACAGCACAGATACGCAGTATTTT.

There are a few counts of this clone. The V call is TRBV27, the J call TRBJ2-1; D is perhaps TRBD1 (5 bases). The CDR3 has 16 residues. Trimming removed 3 bases from V and 8 bases from J, with 20 bases in between. Germline CDR1 and CDR2: MNHEY and SMNVEV (reference sequence). The CDR3 reads CASSFLDAFGADEQFF. The CDR3 DNA is TGTGCCAGCAGTTTTTTGGACGCCTTTGGGGCCGATGAGCAGTTCTTC.